This note documents a single TCR beta chain sequence. Its antigen is as yet unknown. The source of the sample is a study of cytomegalovirus exposure and HLA in healthy donors. Points from the study as a whole: V- and J-gene trimming of TCR beta was linked (in a later analysis) to a missense DCLRE1C variant. Presence/absence analyses took donor sequencing depth as roughly uniform.

With 60 Vbeta and 13 Jbeta primers, the PCR was carried out. Assay used: immunoSEQ multiplex PCR; TCRdb lists only in-frame clones, some missing. The sample has about 130,000 clones, around 75% seen once. It was healthy bone marrow donors who served as donors. Sequencing input: PBMCs. This TCR was sampled from a man aged 25-45 years in good health and CMV-seronegative.

The CDR3, as DNA: TGCAGCGTTACTAGCGGGAGAGCCTACGAGCAGTACTTC. This encodes CSVTSGRAYEQYF. The V call is TRBV29-1, the J call TRBJ2-7; 11 bases fit TRBD2. V shed 5 bases and J 2 bases; nucleotides not matched to a gene: 2. The CDR3 sequence is 13 residues long. Germline V lookup: CDR1 SQVTM, CDR2 ANQGSEA.